Following are 17 T cell receptor beta chains from one sample sequenced in a study of T cells after yellow fever vaccination. Via MiXCR, TCRdb re-called the 5' RACE reads, giving one row per CDR3 protein. Of about 150,000 distinct CDR3 sequences listed, less than 8.5% are singletons. The material sequenced was CD4+ T cells sorted from PBMCs, taken 10 days after the yellow fever booster vaccination. The receptors here all came from a man aged 30 to 39 who received the YFV17D yellow fever vaccine.

This clonotype was counted at least ten times. The chain recombines TRBV7-9 with TRBJ2-2; unclear D gene. V was shortened by 5 bases and J by 5 bases, with 9 bases between the two germline ends. CDR1 is SEHNR and CDR2 is FQNEAQ in the germline V gene (reference sequence). The CDR3 loop spans 13 amino acids. In nucleotides, the CDR3 is TGTGCCAGCAGCCGGCAGGAGACCGGGGAGCTGTTTTTT. It yields the protein CASSRQETGELFF. Together with reference TRBV7-9 and TRBJ2-2, the CDR3 gives the full variable domain: DTGVSQNPRHKITKRGQNVTFRCDPISEHNRLYWYRQTLGQGPEFLTYFQNEAQLEKSRLLSDRFSAERPKGSFSTLEIQRTEQGDSAMYLCASSRQETGELFFGEGSRLTVL.

CDR3 nucleotide sequence: TGTGCCAGCTCCGGAGTGGGGGGAAGGACTAATGAAAAACTGTTTTTT. Translating gives CASSGVGGRTNEKLFF. The chain links TRBV18 to TRBJ1-4; D may be TRBD1 (5 bases). Germline loops: CDR1 KGHSH, CDR2 LQKENI. Deletions cut 6 bases from V and 2 bases from J, with 16 bases between. This CDR3 has 16 amino acids.

The chain combines TRBV7-2 with TRBJ2-1; a weak D match, TRBD2 (5 bases). Germline values: CDR1 SGHTA, CDR2 FQGNSA. The V gene lost 5 bases and the J gene lost 5 bases, with 13 bases spanning the gap. This CDR3 comprises 14 residues. The CDR3 DNA is TGTGCCAGCAGCAGAGGGAGTCGGAACAATGAGCAGTTCTTC. Amino acids: CASSRGSRNNEQFF.

This clonotype was counted many times. The chain's CDR3 is CASSVQGTAYEQYF. The CDR3 bases are TGTGCCAGCAGTGTACAGGGTACAGCCTACGAGCAGTACTTC. This sequence joins TRBV12-3 or TRBV12-4 and TRBJ2-7; weak D call: TRBD1 (6 bases). CDR3 length: 14 amino acids. Trimming stripped 5 bases from V and 2 bases from J, with 13 bases between.

This clonotype was observed many times. The J gene is TRBJ2-7, the V gene TRBV6-5; no firm D call. The CDR3 is 14 residues long. The germline CDR1 and CDR2 sequences are MNHEY and SVGAGI. V was trimmed by 2 bases and J by 4 bases, leaving 12 bases between them. Here the CDR3 reads CASSYISLEYEQYF. The CDR3 nucleotides are TGTGCCAGCAGTTACATCTCGTTGGAGTACGAGCAGTACTTC.

This clonotype turned up a few times. CDR3 sequence: CSAPPGHPSYNEQFF. The CDR3 DNA sequence: TGCAGTGCACCCCCGGGACACCCATCCTACAATGAGCAGTTCTTC. The gene calls are TRBV20-1 and TRBJ2-1; the D gene is possibly TRBD1 (6 bases). The CDR3 covers 15 residues. Trimming shortened V by 6 bases and J by 1 base, and 16 bases separated the two germline ends. Germline CDR1 DFQATT, CDR2 SNEGSKA (reference sequence).

There are many counts of this clonotype. V usage is TRBV24-1 and J usage is TRBJ2-7, with 10 bases fitting TRBD2. The V gene's germline CDR1 is KGHDR and CDR2 SFDVKD. The CDR3 sequence is 16 residues long. V shed 3 bases, J shed 2 bases, and the junction held 6 bases outside the gene matches. The CDR3, as DNA: TGTGCCACCAGTGATCTTAGCGGGAGGCTTACCTACGAGCAGTACTTC. Protein sequence: CATSDLSGRLTYEQYF.

In its sample, this clonotype was seen many times. The chain links TRBV18 to TRBJ2-6; D gene uncertain. The CDR3 loop spans 17 amino acids. Trimming took off 4 bases at V and 1 base at J, with 14 bases between the two ends. CDR1 and CDR2 (germline): KGHSH, LQKENI. CDR3 sequence: CASSRTLPGSGANVLTF. The CDR3 DNA is TGTGCCAGCTCACGTACCCTACCGGGTTCTGGGGCCAACGTCCTGACTTTC.

On this clonotype: A much more abundant neighbour one base away suggests this may be a read error. The chain has TRBV29-1 and TRBJ2-5, with D perhaps TRBD2 (5 bases). Trimming took off 1 base at V and 10 bases at J, with 13 bases between the two ends. From germline, CDR1 is SQVTM and CDR2 ANQGSEA. This CDR3 is built from 12 residues. CDR3 amino acids: CSVEASLGIQYF. For the CDR3, the DNA is TGCAGCGTTGAAGCCTCACTAGGAATCCAGTACTTC. The full variable domain, its missing parts supplied by reference TRBV29-1 and TRBJ2-5, is SAVISQKPSRDICQRGTSLTIQCQVDSQVTMMFWYRQQPGQSLTLIATANQGSEATYESGFVIDKFPISRPNLTFSTLTVSNMSPEDSSIYLCSVEASLGIQYFGPGTRLLVL.

This clonotype was picked up many times. V gene TRBV5-4 combines with J gene TRBJ2-5; the match to TRBD1 covers 9 bases. Per the germline V gene, CDR1 is SGHNT and CDR2 is YYREEE (reference sequence). There are 14 residues in the CDR3. Unmatched junction bases numbered 5, after V lost 4 bases and J lost 4 bases. Here the CDR3 reads CASSRGQGTETQYF. CDR3 nucleotide sequence: TGTGCCAGCAGCAGGGGACAGGGAACAGAGACCCAGTACTTC.

The V gene is TRBV12-3 or TRBV12-4, the J gene TRBJ2-7, with TRBD1 identical over 7 bases. The CDR3 has 13 amino acids. The V segment lost 7 bases and the J segment 5 bases; nucleotides outside the gene matches: 8. CDR3 amino acids: CASMLRQGNEQYF. As DNA, the CDR3 is TGTGCCAGCATGCTGAGACAGGGAAACGAGCAGTACTTC.

This clonotype came up a few times. The rearrangement links TRBV5-4 to TRBJ2-1, with D possibly TRBD2 on 6 matching bases. Germline values: CDR1 SGHNT, CDR2 YYREEE (reference sequence). The V and J ends lost 0 bases and 9 bases respectively, with 13 bases between them. This CDR3 contains 14 residues. The CDR3 DNA reads TGTGCCAGCAGCTTGGCCTCTAGCGCTGGTGAGCAGTTCTTC. Translating gives CASSLASSAGEQFF.

This clonotype was observed at least ten times. The chain employs TRBV5-1 and TRBJ2-1; D is unclear. Germline V gives CDR1 SGHRS, CDR2 YFSETQ. Trimming left V 0 bases short and J 5 bases short, with 15 bases between. The CDR3 is 16 amino acids. In DNA, the CDR3 is TGCGCCAGCAGCTTGGGTGGTTCCTCCTCTCACAATGAGCAGTTCTTC. This gives the protein CASSLGGSSSHNEQFF. Based on the CDR3 plus reference TRBV5-1 and TRBJ2-1, the full variable domain is KAGVTQTPRYLIKTRGQQVTLSCSPISGHRSVSWYQQTPGQGLQFLFEYFSETQRNKGNFPGRFSGRQFSNSRSEMNVSTLELGDSALYLCASSLGGSSSHNEQFFGPGTRLTVL.

The chain carries TRBV12-3 or TRBV12-4 and TRBJ2-1; D remains unclear. This CDR3 spans 16 amino acids. V gave up 8 bases and J gave up 3 bases, with 20 bases separating them. The CDR3 nucleotides read TGTGCCAGCCATGTTCAGGCCGTGTATATCTACAATGAGCAGTTCTTC. Amino acids: CASHVQAVYIYNEQFF.

This clonotype appeared many times. The chain combines TRBV20-1 with TRBJ2-5; D ambiguous. The CDR3 consists of 13 residues. Per the germline V gene, CDR1 is DFQATT and CDR2 is SNEGSKA (reference sequence). V was pared by 5 bases and J by 1 base, with 11 bases between. CDR3 nucleotide sequence: TGCAGTGCTCCTTACCGGCGCCAAGAGACCCAGTACTTC. Its translation is CSAPYRRQETQYF.

This clonotype was seen only a few times. The chain links TRBV21-1 to TRBJ1-3. TRBV21-1 has pseudogene status. The CDR3 is made up of 15 amino acids. The CDR3 region is CARGRRTLAVDTIYF. Here the CDR3 DNA reads TGTGCCAGGGGTAGGAGGACCCTGGCTGTCGACACCATATATTTT.

This clonotype was seen a handful of times. The V gene is TRBV6-5, the J gene TRBJ1-5; D might be TRBD1 (6 bases). Trimming cost V 6 bases and J 7 bases, with 13 bases left between them. CDR3 length: 13 amino acids. Germline CDR1 and CDR2: MNHEY and SVGAGI. DNA for the CDR3: TGTGCCAGCAGCTCGGGACAACGCCAGCCCCAGCATTTT. Translating it yields CASSSGQRQPQHF.